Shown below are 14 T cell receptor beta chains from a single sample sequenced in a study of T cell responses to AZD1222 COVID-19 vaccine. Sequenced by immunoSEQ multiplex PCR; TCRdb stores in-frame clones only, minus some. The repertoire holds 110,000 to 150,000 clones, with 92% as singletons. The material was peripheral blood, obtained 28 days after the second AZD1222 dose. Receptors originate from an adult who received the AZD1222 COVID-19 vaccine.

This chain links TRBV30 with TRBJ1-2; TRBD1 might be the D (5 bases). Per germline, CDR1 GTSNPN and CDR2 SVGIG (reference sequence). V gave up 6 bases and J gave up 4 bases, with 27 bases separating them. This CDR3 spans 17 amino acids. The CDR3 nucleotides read TGTGCCTGTAGGGAGGGGTTCGGACAAGAACAATCCTATGGCTACACCTTC. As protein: CACREGFGQEQSYGYTF.

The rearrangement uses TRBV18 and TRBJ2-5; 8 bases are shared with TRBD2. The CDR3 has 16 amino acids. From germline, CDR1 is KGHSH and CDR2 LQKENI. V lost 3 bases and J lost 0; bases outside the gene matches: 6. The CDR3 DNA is TGTGCCAGCTCACCCGTCGGGGGGGGCAACCAAGAGACCCAGTACTTC. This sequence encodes CASSPVGGGNQETQYF.

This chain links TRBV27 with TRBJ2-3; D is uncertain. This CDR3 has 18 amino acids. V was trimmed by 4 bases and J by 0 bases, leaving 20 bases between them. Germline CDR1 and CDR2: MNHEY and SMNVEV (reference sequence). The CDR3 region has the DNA TGTGCCAGCAGTTCCCCTAGAGGCACCGAAACTAGCACAGATACGCAGTATTTT. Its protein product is CASSSPRGTETSTDTQYF.

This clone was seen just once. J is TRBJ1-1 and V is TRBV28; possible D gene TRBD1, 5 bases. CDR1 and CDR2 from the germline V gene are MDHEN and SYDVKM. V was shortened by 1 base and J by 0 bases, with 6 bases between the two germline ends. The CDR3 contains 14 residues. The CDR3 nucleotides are TGTGCCAGCAGTTTATCCAGGGTGAACACTGAAGCTTTCTTT. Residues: CASSLSRVNTEAFF.

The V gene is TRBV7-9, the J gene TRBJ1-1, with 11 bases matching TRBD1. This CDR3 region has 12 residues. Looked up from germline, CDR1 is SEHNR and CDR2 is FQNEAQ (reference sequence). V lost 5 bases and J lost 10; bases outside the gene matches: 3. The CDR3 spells CASSPGQGVAFF. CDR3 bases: TGTGCCAGCAGCCCGGGACAGGGGGTAGCTTTCTTT.

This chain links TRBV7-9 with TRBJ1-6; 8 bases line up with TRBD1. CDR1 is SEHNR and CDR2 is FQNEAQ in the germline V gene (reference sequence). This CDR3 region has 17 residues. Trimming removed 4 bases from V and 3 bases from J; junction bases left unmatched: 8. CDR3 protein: CASSSGTGAIYNSPLHF. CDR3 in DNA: TGTGCCAGCAGCTCAGGGACAGGAGCGATCTATAATTCACCCCTCCACTTT.

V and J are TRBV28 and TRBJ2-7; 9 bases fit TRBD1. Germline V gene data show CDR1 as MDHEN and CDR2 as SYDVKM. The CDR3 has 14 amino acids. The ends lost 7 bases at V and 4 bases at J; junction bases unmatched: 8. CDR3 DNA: TGTGCCAGCACCCCGACAGGGGGGAGGTACGAGCAGTACTTC. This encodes CASTPTGGRYEQYF.

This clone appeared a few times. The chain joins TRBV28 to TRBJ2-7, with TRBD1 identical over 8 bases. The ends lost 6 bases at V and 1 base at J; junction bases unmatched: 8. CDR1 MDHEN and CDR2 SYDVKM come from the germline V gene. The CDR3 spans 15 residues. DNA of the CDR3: TGTGCCAGCAGAGAGGACAGGGCCGGGTCCTACGAGCAGTACTTC. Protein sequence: CASREDRAGSYEQYF.

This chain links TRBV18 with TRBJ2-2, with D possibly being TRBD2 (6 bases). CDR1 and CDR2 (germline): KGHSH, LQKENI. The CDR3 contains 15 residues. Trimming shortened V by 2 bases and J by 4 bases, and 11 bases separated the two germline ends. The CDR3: CASSPNSGLTGELFF. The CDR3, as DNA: TGTGCCAGCTCACCAAATAGCGGACTCACCGGGGAGCTGTTTTTT.

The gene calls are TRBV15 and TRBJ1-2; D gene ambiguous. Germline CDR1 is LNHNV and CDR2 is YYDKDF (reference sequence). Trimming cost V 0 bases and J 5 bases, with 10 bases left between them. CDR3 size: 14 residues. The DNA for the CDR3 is TGTGCCACCAGCAGAGATCGGGTGGGGTATGGCTACACCTTC. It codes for CATSRDRVGYGYTF.

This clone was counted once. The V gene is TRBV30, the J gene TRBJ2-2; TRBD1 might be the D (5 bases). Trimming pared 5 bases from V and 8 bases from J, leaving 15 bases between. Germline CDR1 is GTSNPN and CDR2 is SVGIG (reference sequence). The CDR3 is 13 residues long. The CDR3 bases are TGTGCCTGGTCCCGACAGTTCCGAGGGGAGCTGTTTTTT. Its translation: CAWSRQFRGELFF.

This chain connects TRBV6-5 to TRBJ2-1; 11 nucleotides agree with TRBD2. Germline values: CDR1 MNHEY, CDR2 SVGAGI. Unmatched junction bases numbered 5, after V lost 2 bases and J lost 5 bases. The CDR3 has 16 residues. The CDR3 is CASSYQLAGVNNEQFF. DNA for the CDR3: TGTGCCAGCAGTTACCAACTAGCGGGAGTAAACAATGAGCAGTTCTTC.

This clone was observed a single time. The CDR3 loop reads CASSSEHVRVRGYTF. Here the CDR3 DNA reads TGTGCCAGCAGCTCCGAACATGTCAGGGTACGTGGCTACACCTTC. The gene calls are TRBV11-3 and TRBJ1-2; TRBD1 is a possible D gene (5 bases). The CDR3 totals 15 residues. V shed 4 bases and J shed 7 bases, with 19 bases lying between them. Germline V gene lookup returns CDR1 SGHNT and CDR2 YENEEA.

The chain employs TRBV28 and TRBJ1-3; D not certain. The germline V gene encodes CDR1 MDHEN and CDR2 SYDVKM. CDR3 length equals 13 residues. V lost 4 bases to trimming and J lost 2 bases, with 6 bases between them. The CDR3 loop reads CASSSVPGNTIYF. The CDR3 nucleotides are TGTGCCAGCAGTTCGGTACCTGGAAACACCATATATTTT.